This T cell receptor (beta chain) was retrieved from a study of blood T cell repertoires in COVID-19. Germline V lookup: CDR1 SGHRS, CDR2 YFSETQ. The CDR3 is 14 amino acids. V lost 4 bases and J 4 bases, leaving 15 bases between the germline ends. Produced via immunoSEQ multiplex PCR; TCRdb's table is partial and in-frame only. Among about 160,000 clones listed, 80% were seen once. Cohort assignment relied on participant-reported clinical history. The TCR was taken from a man aged 35-49 years who had recovered from COVID-19. The sample taken for sequencing was PBMCs or T cells enriched from blood (not recorded which). The genes are TRBV5-1 and TRBJ2-7, with D possibly being TRBD1 (6 bases). CDR3 protein: CASSATGSHYEQYF. The CDR3 nucleotides are TGCGCCAGCAGCGCCACAGGGAGTCATTACGAGCAGTACTTC.